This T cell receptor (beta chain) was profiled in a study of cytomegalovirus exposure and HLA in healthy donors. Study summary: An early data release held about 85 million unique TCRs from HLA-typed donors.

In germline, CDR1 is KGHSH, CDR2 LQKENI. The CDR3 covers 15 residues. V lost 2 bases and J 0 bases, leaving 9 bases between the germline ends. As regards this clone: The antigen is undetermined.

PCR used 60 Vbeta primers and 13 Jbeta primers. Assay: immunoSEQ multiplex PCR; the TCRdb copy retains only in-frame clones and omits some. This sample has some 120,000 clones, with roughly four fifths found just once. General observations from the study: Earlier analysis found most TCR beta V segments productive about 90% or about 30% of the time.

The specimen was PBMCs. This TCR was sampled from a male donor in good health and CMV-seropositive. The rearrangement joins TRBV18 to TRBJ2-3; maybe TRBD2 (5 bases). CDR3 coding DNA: TGTGCCAGCTCACCAACGGCGGGCAGCACAGATACGCAGTATTTT. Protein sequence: CASSPTAGSTDTQYF.